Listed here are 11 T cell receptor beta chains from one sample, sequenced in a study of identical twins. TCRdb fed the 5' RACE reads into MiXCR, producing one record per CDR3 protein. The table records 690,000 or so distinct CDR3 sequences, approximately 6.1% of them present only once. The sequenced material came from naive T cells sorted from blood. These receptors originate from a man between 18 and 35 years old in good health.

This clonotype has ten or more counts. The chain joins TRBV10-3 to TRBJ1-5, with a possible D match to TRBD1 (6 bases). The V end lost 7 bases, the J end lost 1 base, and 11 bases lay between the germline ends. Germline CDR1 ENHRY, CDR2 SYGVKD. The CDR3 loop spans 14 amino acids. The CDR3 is CAIKGQGSNQPQHF. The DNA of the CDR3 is TGTGCCATCAAGGGGCAGGGGAGCAATCAGCCCCAGCATTTT.

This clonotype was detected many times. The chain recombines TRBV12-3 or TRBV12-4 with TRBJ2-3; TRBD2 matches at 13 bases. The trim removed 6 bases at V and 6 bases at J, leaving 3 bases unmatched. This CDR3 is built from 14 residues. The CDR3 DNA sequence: TGTGCCAGCAGCCGGACTAGCGGGAGTGATACGCAGTATTTT. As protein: CASSRTSGSDTQYF.

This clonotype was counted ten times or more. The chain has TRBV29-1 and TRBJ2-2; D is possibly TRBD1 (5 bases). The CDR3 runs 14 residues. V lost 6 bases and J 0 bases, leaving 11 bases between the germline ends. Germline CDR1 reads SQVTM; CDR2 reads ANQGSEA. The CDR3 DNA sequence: TGCAGCGTACGAACAGGCGCGAACACCGGGGAGCTGTTTTTT. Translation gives CSVRTGANTGELFF.

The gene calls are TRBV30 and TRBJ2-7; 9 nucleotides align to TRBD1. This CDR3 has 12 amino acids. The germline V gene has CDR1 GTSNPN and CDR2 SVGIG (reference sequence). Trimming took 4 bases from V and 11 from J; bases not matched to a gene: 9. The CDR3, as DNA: TGTGCCTGGATCATCTCCGGGACAGGGAAGTACGTC. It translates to CAWIISGTGKYV.

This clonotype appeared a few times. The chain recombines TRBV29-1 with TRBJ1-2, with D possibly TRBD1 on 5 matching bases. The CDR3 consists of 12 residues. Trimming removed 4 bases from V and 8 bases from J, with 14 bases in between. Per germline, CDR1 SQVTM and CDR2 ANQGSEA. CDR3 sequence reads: CSVVGDAGGYTF. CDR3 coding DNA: TGCAGCGTTGTGGGGGACGCCGGGGGCTACACCTTC.

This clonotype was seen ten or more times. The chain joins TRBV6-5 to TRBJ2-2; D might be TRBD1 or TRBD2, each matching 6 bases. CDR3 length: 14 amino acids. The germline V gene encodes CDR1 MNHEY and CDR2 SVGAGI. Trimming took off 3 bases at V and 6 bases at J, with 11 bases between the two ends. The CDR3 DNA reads TGTGCCAGCAGTTATGGAGGGGGGCCCGGGGAGCTGTTTTTT. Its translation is CASSYGGGPGELFF.

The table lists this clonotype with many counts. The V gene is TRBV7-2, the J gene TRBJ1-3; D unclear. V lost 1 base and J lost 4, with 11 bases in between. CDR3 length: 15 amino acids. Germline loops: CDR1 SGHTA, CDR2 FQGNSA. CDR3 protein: CASSLDGVAGNTIYF. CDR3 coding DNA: TGTGCCAGCAGCTTAGACGGAGTGGCGGGAAACACCATATATTTT.

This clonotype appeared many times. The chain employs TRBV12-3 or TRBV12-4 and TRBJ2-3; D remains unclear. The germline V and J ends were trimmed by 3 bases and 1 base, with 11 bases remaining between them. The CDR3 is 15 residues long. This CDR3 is CASSLVQRGTDTQYF. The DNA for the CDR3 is TGTGCCAGCAGTTTGGTACAGCGCGGCACAGATACGCAGTATTTT.

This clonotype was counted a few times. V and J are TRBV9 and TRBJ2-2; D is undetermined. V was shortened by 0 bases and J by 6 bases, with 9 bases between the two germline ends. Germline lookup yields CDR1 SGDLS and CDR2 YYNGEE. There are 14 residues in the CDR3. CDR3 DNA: TGTGCCAGCAGCGTAGGATATATCCCCGGGGAGCTGTTTTTT. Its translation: CASSVGYIPGELFF.

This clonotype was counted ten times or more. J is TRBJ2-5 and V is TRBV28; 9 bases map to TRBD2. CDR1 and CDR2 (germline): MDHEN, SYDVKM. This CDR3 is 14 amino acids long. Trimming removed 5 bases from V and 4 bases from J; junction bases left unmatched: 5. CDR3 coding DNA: TGTGCCAGCAGTATAGCGGGAGATGGAGAGACCCAGTACTTC. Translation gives CASSIAGDGETQYF.

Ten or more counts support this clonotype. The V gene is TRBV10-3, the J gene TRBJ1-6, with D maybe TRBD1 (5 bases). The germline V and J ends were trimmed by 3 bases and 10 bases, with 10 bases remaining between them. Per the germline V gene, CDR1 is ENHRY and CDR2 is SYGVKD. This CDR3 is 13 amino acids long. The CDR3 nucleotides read TGTGCCATCAGTGAAGACAGTTACTCACCCCTCCACTTT. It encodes CAISEDSYSPLHF.